The 21 T cell receptor beta chains given below trace back to one sample, sequenced in a study of beta chain features in type 1 diabetes. The sequenced template was cDNA made from the entire isolated RNA. The protocol was immunoSEQ multiplex PCR, while the TCRdb copy is restricted to in-frame clones and leaves out a portion. The sample yields some 220,000 clones, approximately 11% seen once. The sequenced sample was central memory CD4+ T cells from blood. These receptors originate from a man between 18 and 29 years old in good health.

The genes are TRBV6-1 and TRBJ1-1; D remains ambiguous. CDR1 MNHNS and CDR2 SASEGT come from the germline V gene. This CDR3 spans 15 amino acids. Trimming took off 7 bases at V and 5 bases at J, with 20 bases between the two ends. CDR3 bases: TGTGCCAGCACCTTATCGTCGGCCCCCTATACTGAAGCTTTCTTT. Translating it yields CASTLSSAPYTEAFF.

In this sample, this clone turned up a few times. The V call is TRBV6-1, the J call TRBJ2-3; D may correspond to TRBD1 or TRBD2 (5 bases each). Germline V gene sequence: CDR1 MNHNS, CDR2 SASEGT. Deletions cut 8 bases from V and 2 bases from J, with 14 bases between. The CDR3 has 14 residues. The CDR3 here is CASGAVGDTDTQYF. The CDR3 region has the DNA TGTGCCAGCGGGGCAGTGGGAGACACAGATACGCAGTATTTT.

The sample holds a few counts of this clone. This sequence joins TRBV27 and TRBJ2-3; D not resolved. Germline V lookup: CDR1 MNHEY, CDR2 SMNVEV (reference sequence). This CDR3 spans 16 amino acids. Trimming removed 6 bases at V and 0 bases at J, with 16 bases between. The CDR3 bases are TGTGCCAGCAGCCCTATCACGGGTCCTAGCACAGATACGCAGTATTTT. Its protein product is CASSPITGPSTDTQYF.

V is TRBV5-1 and J is TRBJ1-2, with D hard to call. From germline, CDR1 is SGHRS and CDR2 YFSETQ. This CDR3 is 14 amino acids long. Trimming left V 0 bases short and J 6 bases short, with 12 bases between. The CDR3 loop reads CASSLEASHDGYTF. CDR3 DNA: TGCGCCAGCAGCTTGGAAGCTTCACACGATGGCTACACCTTC.

CDR3 nucleotide sequence: TGTGCTAGTGGGACAGGGGATCAGCCCCAGCATTTT. It is translated as CASGTGDQPQHF. This chain joins TRBV12-5 and TRBJ1-5; 8 nucleotides align to TRBD1. The V segment lost 6 bases and the J segment 5 bases; nucleotides outside the gene matches: 0. The V gene's germline CDR1 is LGHNT and CDR2 FRNRAP. This CDR3 spans 12 amino acids.

This clone occurred a few times. Here the CDR3 reads CASSASGTNTGELFF. As DNA, the CDR3 is TGTGCCAGCAGTGCTAGCGGGACGAACACCGGGGAGCTGTTTTTT. The V and J genes are TRBV2 and TRBJ2-2, with TRBD2 matching 9 bases. The V segment lost 4 bases and the J segment 0 bases; nucleotides outside the gene matches: 0. Per germline, CDR1 SNHLY and CDR2 FYNNEI. The CDR3 spans 15 residues.

This clone occurred a few times. The gene calls are TRBV11-2 and TRBJ2-7; D not resolved. CDR1 is SGHAT and CDR2 is FQNNGV in the germline V gene. The CDR3 totals 13 residues. V lost 0 bases and J 6 bases, leaving 9 bases between the germline ends. In DNA form, the CDR3 reads TGTGCCAGCAGCTTAGATAGTTGGAGCGAGCAGTACTTC. The encoded protein is CASSLDSWSEQYF.

A few counts support this clone. As DNA, the CDR3 is TGCGCCAGCAGCTTCCAGGGAACGGATACGCAGTATTTT. As protein: CASSFQGTDTQYF. The chain has TRBV5-1 and TRBJ2-3; the D gene is possibly TRBD1 (5 bases). Trimming pared 2 bases from V and 6 bases from J, leaving 10 bases between. Germline CDR1 SGHRS, CDR2 YFSETQ. CDR3 length equals 13 residues. Using reference TRBV5-1 and TRBJ2-3 for the parts outside the CDR3, the full variable domain is KAGVTQTPRYLIKTRGQQVTLSCSPISGHRSVSWYQQTPGQGLQFLFEYFSETQRNKGNFPGRFSGRQFSNSRSEMNVSTLELGDSALYLCASSFQGTDTQYFGPGTRLTVL.

The chain couples TRBV29-1 to TRBJ2-3; 8 positions match TRBD2. The CDR3 has 14 residues. Germline loops: CDR1 SQVTM, CDR2 ANQGSEA. J was trimmed by 0 bases and V by 5 bases; bases with no gene match: 4. CDR3 in amino acids: CSVHSGVSTDTQYF. In DNA, the CDR3 is TGCAGCGTTCATAGCGGGGTGAGCACAGATACGCAGTATTTT.

The chain employs TRBV7-9 and TRBJ2-3; no reliable D call. Germline loops: CDR1 SEHNR, CDR2 FQNEAQ (reference sequence). Between the trimmed V and J ends, which lost 6 bases and 0 bases, there was a span of 10 bases. This CDR3 has 14 amino acids. CDR3 nucleotide sequence: TGTGCCAGCAGTTTGACGGGTAGCACAGATACGCAGTATTTT. Translated: CASSLTGSTDTQYF. Full variable domain (remainder filled in from reference TRBV7-9 and TRBJ2-3): DTGVSQNPRHKITKRGQNVTFRCDPISEHNRLYWYRQTLGQGPEFLTYFQNEAQLEKSRLLSDRFSAERPKGSFSTLEIQRTEQGDSAMYLCASSLTGSTDTQYFGPGTRLTVL.

As concerns this clone: Other DNA sequences within the sample encode an identical CDR3. The chain recombines TRBV28 with TRBJ2-1, with D uncertain. The CDR3 has 11 amino acids. Germline V gene sequence: CDR1 MDHEN, CDR2 SYDVKM. The V and J ends lost 3 bases and 7 bases respectively, with 4 bases between them. CDR3 region: CASSFYNEQFF. The DNA for the CDR3 is TGTGCCAGCAGTTTTTATAATGAGCAGTTCTTC. Variable domain in full (rest from reference TRBV28 and TRBJ2-1): DVKVTQSSRYLVKRTGEKVFLECVQDMDHENMFWYRQDPGLGLRLIYFSYDVKMKEKGDIPEGYSVSREKKERFSLILESASTNQTSMYLCASSFYNEQFFGPGTRLTVL.

The rearrangement uses TRBV5-1 and TRBJ2-3; 10 bases map to TRBD1. Trimming cost V 4 bases and J 2 bases; bases outside gene matches: 7. The CDR3 runs 16 residues. Germline V lookup: CDR1 SGHRS, CDR2 YFSETQ. DNA for the CDR3: TGCGCCAGCAGCAGCCTGACAGGGGGCTCCACAGATACGCAGTATTTT. This sequence encodes CASSSLTGGSTDTQYF.

This clone was picked up one time. The genes are TRBV7-2 and TRBJ1-2, with D hard to call. V gave up 2 bases and J gave up 8 bases, with 6 bases separating them. The CDR3 consists of 11 residues. Germline V CDR1 and CDR2: SGHTA, FQGNSA. This CDR3 is CASSLIRGYTF. DNA of the CDR3: TGTGCCAGCAGCTTAATCAGGGGCTACACCTTC.

This clone was detected a few times. As the CDR3 is not closed by the conserved phenylalanine or tryptophan, this likely results from a read error. The DNA is omitted, as the CDR3 cannot be located on it reliably, and the CDR3 follows TCRdb's listing. The J gene is TRBJ2-7, the V gene TRBV27. The germline CDR1 and CDR2 sequences are MNHEY and SMNVEV (reference sequence). Counting both end residues, the CDR3 totals 9 amino acids. The chain's CDR3 is CASSLLGPI.

The CDR3 here is CASSPWDEQFF. The CDR3 DNA is TGTGCCAGCTCACCGTGGGATGAGCAGTTCTTC. This chain links TRBV18 with TRBJ2-1, with D hard to call. Germline CDR1 reads KGHSH; CDR2 reads LQKENI. Trimming left V 3 bases short and J 8 bases short, with 5 bases between. The CDR3 length is 11 residues.

The J gene is TRBJ2-1, the V gene TRBV7-2; a weak D match, TRBD2 (5 bases). Germline loops: CDR1 SGHTA, CDR2 FQGNSA. This CDR3 spans 13 amino acids. V was cut by 4 bases and J by 7 bases, with 11 bases left in between. The CDR3 region has the DNA TGTGCCAGCAGCTCACCGAGGGAAAATGAGCAGTTCTTC. Protein product: CASSSPRENEQFF.

V is TRBV7-8 and J is TRBJ2-7; no firm D call. Germline V gene data show CDR1 as SGHVS and CDR2 as FQNEAQ. Between the trimmed V and J ends, which lost 6 bases and 5 bases, there was a span of 8 bases. There are 11 residues in the CDR3. The CDR3 DNA sequence: TGTGCCAGCAGTAATAGGGACGAGCAGTACTTC. Protein sequence: CASSNRDEQYF. The full variable domain, its missing parts supplied by reference TRBV7-8 and TRBJ2-7, is GAGVSQSPRYKVAKRGQDVALRCDPISGHVSLFWYQQALGQGPEFLTYFQNEAQLDKSGLPSDRFFAERPEGSVSTLKIQRTQQEDSAVYLCASSNRDEQYFGPGTRLTVT.

This clone was counted between two and nine times. The genes are TRBV7-2 and TRBJ2-7; D ambiguous. Germline CDR1 and CDR2: SGHTA and FQGNSA. The CDR3 is 13 residues long. V was cut by 6 bases and J by 6 bases, with 15 bases left in between. In DNA form, the CDR3 reads TGTGCCAGCAGTCCCACGTCCTTGACCGAGCAGTACTTC. Protein: CASSPTSLTEQYF.

This clone was picked up a small number of times. The V gene is TRBV28, the J gene TRBJ1-5; D ambiguous. The germline V and J ends were trimmed by 7 bases and 3 bases, with 7 bases remaining between them. Germline lookup yields CDR1 MDHEN and CDR2 SYDVKM. The CDR3 length is 12 residues. The DNA of the CDR3 is TGTGCCAGCACCGCCTCCAATCAGCCCCAGCATTTT. Protein: CASTASNQPQHF. Full variable domain (remainder filled in from reference TRBV28 and TRBJ1-5): DVKVTQSSRYLVKRTGEKVFLECVQDMDHENMFWYRQDPGLGLRLIYFSYDVKMKEKGDIPEGYSVSREKKERFSLILESASTNQTSMYLCASTASNQPQHFGDGTRLSIL.

This chain links TRBV7-8 with TRBJ2-5; 8 bases are a match to TRBD2. V was clipped by 6 bases and J by 2 bases; unmatched bases: 8. This CDR3 has 15 amino acids. Germline CDR1 SGHVS, CDR2 FQNEAQ. The CDR3 sequence is CASRAGTRLQETQYF. The CDR3, as DNA: TGTGCCAGCAGGGCCGGGACTAGACTTCAAGAGACCCAGTACTTC.

This sequence joins TRBV30 and TRBJ2-2; 10 bases align to TRBD1. Per the germline V gene, CDR1 is GTSNPN and CDR2 is SVGIG (reference sequence). This CDR3 spans 16 amino acids. After removal of 0 bases from V and 3 bases from J, the junction contained 4 bases not matched to a gene. In DNA form, the CDR3 reads TGTGCCTGGAGTGTAGGGACAGGGGCCGACACCGGGGAGCTGTTTTTT. Protein sequence: CAWSVGTGADTGELFF.